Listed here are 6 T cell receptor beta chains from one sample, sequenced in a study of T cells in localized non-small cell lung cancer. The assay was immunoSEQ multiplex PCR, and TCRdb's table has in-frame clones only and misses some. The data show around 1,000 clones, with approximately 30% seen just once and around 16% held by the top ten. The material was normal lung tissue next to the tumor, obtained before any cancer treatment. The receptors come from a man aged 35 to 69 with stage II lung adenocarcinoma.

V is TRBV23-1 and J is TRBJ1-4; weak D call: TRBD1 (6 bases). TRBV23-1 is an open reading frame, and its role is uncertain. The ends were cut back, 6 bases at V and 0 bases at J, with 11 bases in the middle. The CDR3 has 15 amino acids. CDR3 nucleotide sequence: TGCGCCAGCAGCACGGGGGCCTCAACTAATGAAAAACTGTTTTTT. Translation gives CASSTGASTNEKLFF.

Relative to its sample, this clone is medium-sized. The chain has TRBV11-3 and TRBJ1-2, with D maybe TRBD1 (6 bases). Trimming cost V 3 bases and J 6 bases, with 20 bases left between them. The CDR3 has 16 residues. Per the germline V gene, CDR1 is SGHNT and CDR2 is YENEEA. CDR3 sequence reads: CASSFGGYPTSDGYTF. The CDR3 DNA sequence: TGTGCCAGCAGCTTTGGGGGCTACCCGACTTCGGATGGCTACACCTTC.

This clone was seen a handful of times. CDR3 nucleotide sequence: TGTGCCAGCAGTCGCACTAATGAAAAACTGTTTTTT. Its protein product is CASSRTNEKLFF. This chain uses TRBV6-8 with TRBJ1-4; unclear D gene. The CDR3 totals 12 residues. From germline, CDR1 is MNHGY and CDR2 SAAAGT. The ends were cut back, 5 bases at V and 2 bases at J, with 3 bases in the middle.

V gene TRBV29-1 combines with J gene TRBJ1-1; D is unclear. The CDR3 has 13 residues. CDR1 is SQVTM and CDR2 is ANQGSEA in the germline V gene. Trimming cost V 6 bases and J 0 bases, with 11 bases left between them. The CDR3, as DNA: TGCAGCGTGGAGTCCTCAATGAACACTGAAGCTTTCTTT. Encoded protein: CSVESSMNTEAFF.

The chain's CDR3 is CSVDMGGMNTEAFF. The CDR3 nucleotides read TGCAGCGTTGATATGGGGGGGATGAACACTGAAGCTTTCTTT. The rearrangement links TRBV29-1 to TRBJ1-1; maybe TRBD1 (5 bases). Trimming left V 3 bases short and J 0 bases short, with 11 bases between. From germline, CDR1 is SQVTM and CDR2 ANQGSEA. The CDR3 consists of 14 residues.

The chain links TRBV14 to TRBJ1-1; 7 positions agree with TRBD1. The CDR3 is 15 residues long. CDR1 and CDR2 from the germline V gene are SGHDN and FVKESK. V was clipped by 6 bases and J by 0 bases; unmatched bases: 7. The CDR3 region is CASRPSGTVNTEAFF. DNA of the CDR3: TGTGCCAGCAGACCCTCCGGGACAGTGAACACTGAAGCTTTCTTT.